The 12 T cell receptor beta chains listed next were all sequenced from one sample in a study of tumor-infiltrating lymphocytes in glioblastoma multiforme. TCRB libraries came from RNA via three nested multiplex PCR rounds. TCRdb reprocessed the multiplex PCR reads with MiXCR, giving one entry per CDR3 protein. The table includes around 9,300 distinct CDR3 sequences, 74% detected once. Sequencing input: brain tumor tissue. Receptor source: a male donor with glioblastoma.

The chain combines TRBV7-8 with TRBJ1-4; 7 bases fit TRBD1. V lost 4 bases, J lost 7 bases, and 12 bases stayed unmatched. The CDR3 length is 16 residues. Germline assignment: CDR1 SGHVS and CDR2 FQNEAQ. CDR3 bases: TGTGCCAGCAGCTCCGACAACAGGGGCGGGTTTGAAAAACTGTTTTTT. It translates to CASSSDNRGGFEKLFF.

This rearrangement joins TRBV14 to TRBJ2-2; D remains unclear. Deletions cut 4 bases from V and 7 bases from J, with 10 bases between. CDR3 length: 13 residues. Per germline, CDR1 SGHDN and CDR2 FVKESK. The CDR3 sequence: CASSLGFGGELFF. The CDR3, as DNA: TGTGCCAGCAGCCTAGGGTTTGGCGGGGAGCTGTTTTTT.

This chain connects TRBV11-2 to TRBJ2-1; D is possibly TRBD1 (5 bases). The CDR3 is 15 residues long. V dropped 1 base and J dropped 6 bases, with 13 bases sitting between them. Germline V gene lookup returns CDR1 SGHAT and CDR2 FQNNGV. Here the CDR3 DNA reads TGTGCCAGCAGCTTAGCCCCCCTCAGGGTCAATGAGCAGTTCTTC. It specifies CASSLAPLRVNEQFF.

The rearrangement uses TRBV7-9 and TRBJ2-1; the match to TRBD1 covers 8 bases. V was clipped by 5 bases and J by 0 bases; unmatched bases: 6. Germline-derived CDR1 and CDR2 are SEHNR and FQNEAQ (reference sequence). This CDR3 region has 16 residues. CDR3 sequence: CASSPGTGDSYNEQFF. As DNA, the CDR3 is TGTGCCAGCAGCCCTGGGACAGGCGACTCCTACAATGAGCAGTTCTTC.

This chain connects TRBV20-1 to TRBJ2-1; TRBD2 matches 8 bases. This CDR3 contains 15 residues. Germline loops: CDR1 DFQATT, CDR2 SNEGSKA (reference sequence). J gave up 6 bases and V 8 bases, and 15 bases lay outside the gene matches. The CDR3 loop reads CSLLDTAGAPNEQFF. DNA for the CDR3: TGCAGTCTGCTAGACACAGCGGGGGCACCCAATGAGCAGTTCTTC.

The rearrangement joins TRBV12-3 or TRBV12-4 to TRBJ1-6; no reliable D call. Trimming stripped 3 bases from V and 5 bases from J, with 11 bases between. The CDR3 is 15 amino acids. The CDR3 is CASSLGRMNNSPLHF. DNA of the CDR3: TGTGCCAGCAGTTTGGGTCGCATGAATAATTCACCCCTCCACTTT.

The chain couples TRBV10-2 to TRBJ1-1; D remains unclear. Trimming took 0 bases from V and 8 from J, leaving 4 bases between them. The CDR3 has 11 amino acids. Germline loops: CDR1 WSHSY, CDR2 SAAADI. The DNA for the CDR3 is TGCGCCAGCAGTGAGTCCAGGGAAGCTTTCTTT. Its translation is CASSESREAFF.

CDR3 residues: CASSLDSPQTQYF. In DNA form, the CDR3 reads TGTGCCAGCAGCTTGGACTCTCCGCAGACCCAGTACTTC. The chain carries TRBV11-2 and TRBJ2-5; tentatively, D is TRBD2 (5 bases). The V end lost 3 bases, the J end lost 6 bases, and 11 bases lay between the germline ends. The CDR3 length is 13 residues. The germline CDR1 and CDR2 sequences are SGHAT and FQNNGV.

This chain links TRBV11-2 with TRBJ1-1; D not certain. The V end was cut by 1 base, the J end by 1 base, with 13 bases between. The germline V gene has CDR1 SGHAT and CDR2 FQNNGV. The CDR3 totals 16 residues. CDR3 in amino acids: CASSLGMPRENTEAFF. DNA of the CDR3: TGTGCCAGCAGCTTAGGGATGCCAAGGGAGAACACTGAAGCTTTCTTT.

The chain combines TRBV4-1 with TRBJ2-2; possible D gene TRBD1, 6 bases. The ends were cut back, 2 bases at V and 7 bases at J, with 11 bases in the middle. CDR1 is MGHRA and CDR2 is YSYEKL in the germline V gene. The length of the CDR3 is 14 residues. Here the CDR3 reads CASSQTQGVGELFF. Here the CDR3 DNA reads TGCGCCAGCAGCCAAACACAGGGAGTCGGGGAGCTGTTTTTT.

This clonotype has a handful of counts. The chain carries TRBV11-2 and TRBJ2-5; the D is unclear. The CDR3 runs 12 residues. Trimming removed 4 bases at V and 2 bases at J, with 5 bases between. CDR1 SGHAT and CDR2 FQNNGV come from the germline V gene. CDR3 sequence: CASSSQQETQYF. The CDR3 DNA sequence: TGTGCCAGCAGCTCTCAACAAGAGACCCAGTACTTC.

The chain uses TRBV4-2 and TRBJ2-5, with D possibly matching TRBD2 (6 bases). The ends were cut back, 1 base at V and 11 bases at J, with 20 bases in the middle. CDR1 and CDR2 from the germline V gene are LGHNA and YNFKEQ. The CDR3 sequence is 15 residues long. The CDR3 reads CASSQGDSAGNEQYF. The DNA for the CDR3 is TGTGCCAGCAGCCAAGGGGACTCCGCGGGCAATGAGCAGTACTTC.